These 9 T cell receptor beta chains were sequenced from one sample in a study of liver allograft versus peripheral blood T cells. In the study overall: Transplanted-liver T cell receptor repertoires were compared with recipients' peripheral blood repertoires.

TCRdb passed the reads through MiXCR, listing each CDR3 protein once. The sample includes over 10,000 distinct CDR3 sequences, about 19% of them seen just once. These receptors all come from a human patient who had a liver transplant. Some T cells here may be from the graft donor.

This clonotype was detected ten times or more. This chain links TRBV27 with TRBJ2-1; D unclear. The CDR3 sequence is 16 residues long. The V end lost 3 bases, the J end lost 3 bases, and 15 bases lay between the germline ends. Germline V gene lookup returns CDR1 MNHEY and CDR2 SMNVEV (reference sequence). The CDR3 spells CASSFAWGSGYNEQFF. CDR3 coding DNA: TGTGCCAGCAGTTTTGCCTGGGGAAGTGGCTACAATGAGCAGTTCTTC.

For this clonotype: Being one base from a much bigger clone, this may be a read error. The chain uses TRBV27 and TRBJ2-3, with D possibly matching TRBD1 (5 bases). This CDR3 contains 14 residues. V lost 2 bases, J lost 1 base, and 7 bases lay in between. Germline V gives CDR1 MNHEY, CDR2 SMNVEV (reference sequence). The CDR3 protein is CASSLQGCTDTQYF. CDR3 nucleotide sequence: TGTGCCAGCAGTTTACAGGGTTGCACAGATACGCAGTATTTT.

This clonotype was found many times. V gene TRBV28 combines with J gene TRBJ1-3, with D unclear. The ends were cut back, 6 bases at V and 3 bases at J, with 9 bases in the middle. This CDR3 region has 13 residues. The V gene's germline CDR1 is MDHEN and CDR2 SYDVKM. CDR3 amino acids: CASRDFLGNTIYF. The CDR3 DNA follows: TGTGCCAGCAGGGACTTCCTTGGAAACACCATATATTTT.

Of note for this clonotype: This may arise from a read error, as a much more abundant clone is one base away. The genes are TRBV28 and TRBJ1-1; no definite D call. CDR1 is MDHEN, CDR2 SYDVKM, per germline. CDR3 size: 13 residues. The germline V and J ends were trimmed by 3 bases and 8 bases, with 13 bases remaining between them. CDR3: CASSFFGVQEAFF. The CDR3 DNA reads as TGTGCCAGCAGTTTTTTCGGGGTTCAGGAAGCTTTCTTT.

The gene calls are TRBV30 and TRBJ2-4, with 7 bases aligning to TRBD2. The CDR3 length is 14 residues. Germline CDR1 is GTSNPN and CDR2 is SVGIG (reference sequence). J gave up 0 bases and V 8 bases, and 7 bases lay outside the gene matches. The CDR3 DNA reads TGTGCCGGCGAGCGGGACGGAGCCAAAAACATTCAGTACTTC. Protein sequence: CAGERDGAKNIQYF.

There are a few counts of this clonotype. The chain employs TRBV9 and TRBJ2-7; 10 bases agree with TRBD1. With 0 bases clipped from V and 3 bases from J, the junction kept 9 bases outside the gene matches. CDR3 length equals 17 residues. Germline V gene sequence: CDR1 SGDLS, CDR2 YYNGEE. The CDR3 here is CASSVAVGQGGGYEQYF. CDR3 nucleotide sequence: TGTGCCAGCAGCGTAGCCGTCGGACAGGGGGGTGGCTACGAGCAGTACTTC.

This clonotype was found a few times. CDR3 loop: CSASGGPAKGEQYF. The CDR3 DNA is TGCAGTGCTAGCGGTGGGCCCGCCAAGGGGGAGCAGTACTTC. J is TRBJ2-7 and V is TRBV20-1; D possibly corresponds to TRBD1 (5 bases). Trimming pared 3 bases from V and 7 bases from J, leaving 19 bases between. The CDR3 covers 14 residues. The germline CDR1 and CDR2 sequences are DFQATT and SNEGSKA (reference sequence).

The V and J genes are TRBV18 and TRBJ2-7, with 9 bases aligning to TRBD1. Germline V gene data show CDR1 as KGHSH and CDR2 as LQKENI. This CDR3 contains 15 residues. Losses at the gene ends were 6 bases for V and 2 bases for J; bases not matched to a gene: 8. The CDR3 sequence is CASSYTGGRTYEQYF. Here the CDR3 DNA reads TGTGCCAGCTCGTACACAGGGGGCAGAACCTACGAGCAGTACTTC. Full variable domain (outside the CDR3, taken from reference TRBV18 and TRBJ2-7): NAGVMQNPRHLVRRRGQEARLRCSPMKGHSHVYWYRQLPEEGLKFMVYLQKENIIDESGMPKERFSAEFPKEGPSILRIQQVVRGDSAAYFCASSYTGGRTYEQYFGPGTRLTVT.

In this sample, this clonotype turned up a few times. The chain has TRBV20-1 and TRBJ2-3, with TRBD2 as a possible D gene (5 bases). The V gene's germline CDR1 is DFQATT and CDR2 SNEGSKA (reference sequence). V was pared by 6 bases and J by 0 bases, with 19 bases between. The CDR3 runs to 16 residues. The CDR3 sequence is CSASRQRSDSTDTQYF. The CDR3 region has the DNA TGCAGTGCAAGTCGCCAGCGGAGTGATAGCACAGATACGCAGTATTTT.